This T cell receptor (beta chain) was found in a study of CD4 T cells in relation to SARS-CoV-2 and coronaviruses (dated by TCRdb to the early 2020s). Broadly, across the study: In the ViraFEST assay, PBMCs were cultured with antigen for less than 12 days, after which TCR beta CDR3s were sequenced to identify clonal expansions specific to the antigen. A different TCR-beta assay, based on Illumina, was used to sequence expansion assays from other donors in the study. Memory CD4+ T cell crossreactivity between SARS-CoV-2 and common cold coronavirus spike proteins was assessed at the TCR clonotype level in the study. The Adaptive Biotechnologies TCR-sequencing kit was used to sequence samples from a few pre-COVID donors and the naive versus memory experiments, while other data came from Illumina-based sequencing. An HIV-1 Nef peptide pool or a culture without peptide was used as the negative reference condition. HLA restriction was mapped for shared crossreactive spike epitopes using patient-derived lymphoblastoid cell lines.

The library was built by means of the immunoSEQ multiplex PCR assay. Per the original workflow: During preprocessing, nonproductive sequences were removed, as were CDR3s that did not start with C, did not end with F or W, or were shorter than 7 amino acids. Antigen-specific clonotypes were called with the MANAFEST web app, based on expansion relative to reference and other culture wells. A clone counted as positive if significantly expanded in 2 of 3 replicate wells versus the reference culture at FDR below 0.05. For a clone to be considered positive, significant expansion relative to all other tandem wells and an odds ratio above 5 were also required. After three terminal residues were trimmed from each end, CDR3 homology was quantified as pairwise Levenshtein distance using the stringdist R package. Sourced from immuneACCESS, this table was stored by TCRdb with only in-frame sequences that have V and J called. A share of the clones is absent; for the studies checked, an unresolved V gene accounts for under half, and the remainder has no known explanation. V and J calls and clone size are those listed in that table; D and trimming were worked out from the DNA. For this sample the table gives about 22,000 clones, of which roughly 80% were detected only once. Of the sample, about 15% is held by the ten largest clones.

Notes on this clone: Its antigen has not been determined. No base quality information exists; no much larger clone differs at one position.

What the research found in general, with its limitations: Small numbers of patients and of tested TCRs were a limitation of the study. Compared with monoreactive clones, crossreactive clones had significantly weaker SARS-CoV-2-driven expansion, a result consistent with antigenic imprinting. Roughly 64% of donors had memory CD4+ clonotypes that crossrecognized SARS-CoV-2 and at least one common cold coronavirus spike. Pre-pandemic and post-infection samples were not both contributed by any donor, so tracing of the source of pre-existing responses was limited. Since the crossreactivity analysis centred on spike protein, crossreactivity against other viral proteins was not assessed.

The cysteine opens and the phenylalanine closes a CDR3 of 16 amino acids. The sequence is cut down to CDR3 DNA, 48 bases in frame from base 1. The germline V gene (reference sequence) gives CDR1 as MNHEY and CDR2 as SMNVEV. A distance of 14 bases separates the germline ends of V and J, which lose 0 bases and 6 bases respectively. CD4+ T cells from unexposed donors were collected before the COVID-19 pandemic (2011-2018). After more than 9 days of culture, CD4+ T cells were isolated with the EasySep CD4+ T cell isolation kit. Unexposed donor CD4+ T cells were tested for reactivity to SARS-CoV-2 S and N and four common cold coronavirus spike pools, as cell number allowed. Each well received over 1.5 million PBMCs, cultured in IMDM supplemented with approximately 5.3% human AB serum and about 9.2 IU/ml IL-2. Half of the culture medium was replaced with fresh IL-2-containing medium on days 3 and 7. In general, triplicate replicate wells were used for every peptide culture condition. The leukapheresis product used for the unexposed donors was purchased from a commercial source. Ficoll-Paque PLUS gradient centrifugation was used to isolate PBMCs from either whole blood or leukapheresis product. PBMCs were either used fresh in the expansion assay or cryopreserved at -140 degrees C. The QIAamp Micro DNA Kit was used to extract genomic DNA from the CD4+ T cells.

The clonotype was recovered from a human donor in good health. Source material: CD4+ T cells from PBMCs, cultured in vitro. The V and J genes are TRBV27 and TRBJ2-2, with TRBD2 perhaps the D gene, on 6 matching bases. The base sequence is TGTGCCAGCAGTTTATCGGGGGGTATTGCGGCCGGGGAGCTGTTTTTT. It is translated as CASSLSGGIAAGELFF.